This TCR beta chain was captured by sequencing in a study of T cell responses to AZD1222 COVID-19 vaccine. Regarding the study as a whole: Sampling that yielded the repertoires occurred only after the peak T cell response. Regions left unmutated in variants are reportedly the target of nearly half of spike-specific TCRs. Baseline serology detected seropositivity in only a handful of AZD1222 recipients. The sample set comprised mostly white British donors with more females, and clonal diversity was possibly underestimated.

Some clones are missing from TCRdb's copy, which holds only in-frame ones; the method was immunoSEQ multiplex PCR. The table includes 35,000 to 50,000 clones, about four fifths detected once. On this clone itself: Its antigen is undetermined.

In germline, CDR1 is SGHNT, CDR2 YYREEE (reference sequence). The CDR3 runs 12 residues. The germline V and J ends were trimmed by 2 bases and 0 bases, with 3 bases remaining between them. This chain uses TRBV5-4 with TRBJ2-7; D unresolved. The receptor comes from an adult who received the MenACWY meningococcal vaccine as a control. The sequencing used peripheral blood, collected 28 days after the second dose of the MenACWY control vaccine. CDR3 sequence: CASSLSSYEQYF. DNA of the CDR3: TGTGCCAGCAGCTTAAGCTCCTACGAGCAGTACTTC.